Included here is one TCR beta chain sequence, with context. Its antigen is still unknown. This CDR3 spans 16 amino acids. Germline lookup yields CDR1 MNHEY and CDR2 SMNVEV (reference sequence). Trimming removed 2 bases from V and 4 bases from J, with 14 bases in between. This entry belongs to a study of Ad26.COV2.S vaccination and SARS-CoV-2 variants. Study overall: Ad26.COV2.S given intramuscularly, once or twice 56 days apart.

Study-level findings and limits: Placebo recipients trailed vaccine recipients in spike-specific TCR breadth.

The repertoire was sequenced with immunoSEQ multiplex PCR; TCRdb's copy has only in-frame clones and lacks some. The data show 410,000 or so clones, 80% to 95% seen once. Treatment indicated: over 15 received Ad26.COV2.S at low or high dose, single or two shots; about 5 received placebo; per-sample allocation not given. Collection of the samples took place on day 63 after the first injection of vaccine or placebo. Cohort 1b enrolled adults aged 18-55 years in Boston. Source: peripheral blood, taken in a trial of Ad26.COV2.S vaccine versus placebo. This receptor was obtained from a person aged 18-60 years who received the Ad26.COV2.S COVID-19 vaccine or a placebo. The gene calls are TRBV27 and TRBJ2-2; D is possibly TRBD1 or TRBD2 (6 bases each). The CDR3 region is CASSLVLGGFTGELFF. DNA for the CDR3: TGTGCCAGCAGTTTAGTTCTAGGGGGGTTCACCGGGGAGCTGTTTTTT.